A selection of T cell receptor beta chains follows, all from one sample in a study of T cell responses to AZD1222 COVID-19 vaccine. The protocol was immunoSEQ multiplex PCR, while the TCRdb copy is restricted to in-frame clones and leaves out a portion. The sample includes fewer than 110,000 clones, about 90% of them seen just once. Sample: peripheral blood, taken 28 days after the second AZD1222 dose. The receptor set was obtained from an adult who received the AZD1222 COVID-19 vaccine. CDR3s include the opening cysteine and the closing phenylalanine or tryptophan. The order of the fields is V gene, D gene, clone size, J gene, CDR3 DNA, CDR3 protein. D genes are given only for firm matches. Not every row has a clone size; where given, it reads once, few, many or a size class.

>TRBV5-5|TRBD1|-|TRBJ2-5
TGTGCCAGCACCGGGACAGGGGCCCGGGGGACCCAGTACTTC
CASTGTGARGTQYF
>TRBV18|-|few|TRBJ2-7
TGTGCCAGCTCATGGGTGGGGTACGAGCAGTACTTC
CASSWVGYEQYF
>TRBV7-2|-|-|TRBJ1-6
TGTGCCAGCACCTCCGTCTTGGCCTCGAGCTCCTATAATTCACCCCTCCACTTT
CASTSVLASSSYNSPLHF
>TRBV7-2|-|-|TRBJ2-7
TGTGCCAGCAGCTTCGGGACTGGATCCTCCTACGAGCAGTACTTC
CASSFGTGSSYEQYF
>TRBV19|-|-|TRBJ1-2
TGTGCCAGTAGTCTTCAAGTGGCCCTTGGGGCCTCCTATGGCTACACCTTC
CASSLQVALGASYGYTF
>TRBV6-5|-|-|TRBJ1-1
TGTGCCAGCAGCCAAGGGACGTTGAACACTGAAGCTTTCTTT
CASSQGTLNTEAFF
>TRBV6-6|TRBD2|-|TRBJ2-3
TGTGCCAGCAGTTCAGCGGGGGGATTCACAGATACGCAGTATTTT
CASSSAGGFTDTQYF
>TRBV3-1/TRBV3-2|-|-|TRBJ1-6
TGTGCCAGCAGCGCGGGCTACGATTCACCCCTCCACTTT
CASSAGYDSPLHF
>TRBV4-2|TRBD2|-|TRBJ2-7
TGTGCCAGCAGCCAAGAAGGGACTAGCGGGGGGCCCTACGAGCAGTACTTC
CASSQEGTSGGPYEQYF
>TRBV15|-|-|TRBJ2-5
TGTGCCACCAGCAGAGATATTGGGACCCAGTACTTC
CATSRDIGTQYF
>TRBV2|-|-|TRBJ2-3
TGTGCCAGCAGCAACAGGGTTACTAGCACAGATACGCAGTATTTT
CASSNRVTSTDTQYF
>TRBV6-5|-|once|TRBJ1-3
TGTGCCAGCAGTTATGGGCCCCGGGTAGCTGGAAACACCATATATTTT
CASSYGPRVAGNTIYF
>TRBV10-3|-|-|TRBJ1-6
TGTGCCATCTCGGCTCCGGGGCGAATTAATTCACCCCTCCACTTT
CAISAPGRINSPLHF
>TRBV5-1|TRBD1|once|TRBJ2-3
TGCGCCAGCAGCCGTAATACAGGGACAGCCGCAGATACGCAGTATTTT
CASSRNTGTAADTQYF
>TRBV5-5|-|-|TRBJ1-2
TGTGCCAGCAGCTCCTTACAGTCCTATGGCTACACCTTC
CASSSLQSYGYTF
>TRBV27|TRBD1|-|TRBJ2-7
TGTGCCAGCAGCGACGGACAGGTACGGGCATACGAGCAGTACTTC
CASSDGQVRAYEQYF
>TRBV27|TRBD1|-|TRBJ2-7
TGTGCCAGCAGAACGGGACAGGGGGCGAACGAGCAGTACTTC
CASRTGQGANEQYF
>TRBV4-2|-|-|TRBJ1-2
TGTGCCAGCAGCCAAGCGGAAGGTTGGGGCTACACCTTC
CASSQAEGWGYTF
>TRBV5-6|-|-|TRBJ2-7
TGTGCCAGCAGCTTGGGCGACGGAGAGCAGTACTTC
CASSLGDGEQYF
>TRBV30|-|-|TRBJ1-2
TGTGCCTGGAGTGTACTGCCAGGGAGTGCCGGCTACACCTTC
CAWSVLPGSAGYTF
>TRBV10-3|-|-|TRBJ2-7
TGTGCCATCAGTGAGCGGGACGGCTCCTACGAGCAGTACTTC
CAISERDGSYEQYF
>TRBV5-4|-|-|TRBJ2-2
TGTGCCAGCAGTTTTGGGGTGGGCGCCGGGGAGCTGTTTTTT
CASSFGVGAGELFF
>TRBV6-5|-|-|TRBJ1-1
TGTGCCAGCAGCCTTACCCAGGGGTATACTGAAGCTTTCTTT
CASSLTQGYTEAFF
>TRBV4-3|-|few|TRBJ2-4
TGCGCCAGCAGCCAAGATTATGGAACGGGTGGAAACATTCAGTACTTC
CASSQDYGTGGNIQYF
>TRBV23-1|-|-|TRBJ1-3
TGCGCCAGCAGTCAATCGAGGGGGAAATCTGGAAACACCATATATTTT
CASSQSRGKSGNTIYF
>TRBV19|TRBD1|-|TRBJ2-7
TGTGCCAGTAGTATATCGACAGGGAAACCCTACGAGCAGTACTTC
CASSISTGKPYEQYF
>TRBV4-1|-|-|TRBJ1-4
TGCGCCAGCAGCCTCGGTTGGGTTGAGGGACGGGGGGAAAAACTGTTTTTT
CASSLGWVEGRGEKLFF
>TRBV5-4|TRBD1|-|TRBJ1-2
TGTGCCAGCAGCATTCCGCCGGGACAGGGGGACTATGGCTACACCTTC
CASSIPPGQGDYGYTF
>TRBV2|TRBD1|few|TRBJ1-1
TGTGCCAGCCTGCGGGACAGAGCTGAAGCTTTCTTT
CASLRDRAEAFF
>TRBV3-1/TRBV3-2|-|-|TRBJ1-1
TGTGCCAGCACGGTCACTGAAGCTTTCTTT
CASTVTEAFF
>TRBV5-1|-|-|TRBJ2-1
TGCGCCAGCAGCTTAAGGGATGGCTCCTACAATGAGCAGTTCTTC
CASSLRDGSYNEQFF
>TRBV27|TRBD1|-|TRBJ1-1
TGTGCCAGCAGGAGACAGGGAGTCACTGAAGCTTTCTTT
CASRRQGVTEAFF
>TRBV5-1|-|-|TRBJ2-3
TGCGCCAGCAGCCATGAGCGCGGGGATACGCAGTATTTT
CASSHERGDTQYF
>TRBV10-3|-|-|TRBJ2-7
TGTGCCTCCATAGGCGGGACACCCGCCGCCTACGAGCAGTACTTC
CASIGGTPAAYEQYF
>TRBV7-2|-|-|TRBJ2-3
TGTGCCAGCAGCTTAGTATTCACAGTCAAGGATACGCAGTATTTT
CASSLVFTVKDTQYF
>TRBV5-1|TRBD1|-|TRBJ1-4
TGCGCCAGCAGCTTGGACAGGGGAGGCGAAAAACTGTTTTTT
CASSLDRGGEKLFF
>TRBV15|TRBD2|-|TRBJ2-5
TGTGCCACCAGCAGCGGGGGGGCCCAAGAGACCCAGTACTTC
CATSSGGAQETQYF
>TRBV24-1|TRBD1|-|TRBJ1-6
TGTGCCACCAGTGACCTACAGGGGGCTTATAATTCACCCCTCCACTTT
CATSDLQGAYNSPLHF
>TRBV5-8|TRBD1|-|TRBJ2-5
TGTGCCAGCTGCTCGGGACAGGGAGAGACCCAGTACTTC
CASCSGQGETQYF
>TRBV7-3|TRBD2|-|TRBJ2-5
TGTGCCAGCAGCTTAGGCGGACTAGCGGGGGGCCAAGAGACCCAGTACTTC
CASSLGGLAGGQETQYF
>TRBV7-9|-|-|TRBJ1-5
TGTGCCAGCAGCCAGACAGTTAGCAATCAGCCCCAGCATTTT
CASSQTVSNQPQHF